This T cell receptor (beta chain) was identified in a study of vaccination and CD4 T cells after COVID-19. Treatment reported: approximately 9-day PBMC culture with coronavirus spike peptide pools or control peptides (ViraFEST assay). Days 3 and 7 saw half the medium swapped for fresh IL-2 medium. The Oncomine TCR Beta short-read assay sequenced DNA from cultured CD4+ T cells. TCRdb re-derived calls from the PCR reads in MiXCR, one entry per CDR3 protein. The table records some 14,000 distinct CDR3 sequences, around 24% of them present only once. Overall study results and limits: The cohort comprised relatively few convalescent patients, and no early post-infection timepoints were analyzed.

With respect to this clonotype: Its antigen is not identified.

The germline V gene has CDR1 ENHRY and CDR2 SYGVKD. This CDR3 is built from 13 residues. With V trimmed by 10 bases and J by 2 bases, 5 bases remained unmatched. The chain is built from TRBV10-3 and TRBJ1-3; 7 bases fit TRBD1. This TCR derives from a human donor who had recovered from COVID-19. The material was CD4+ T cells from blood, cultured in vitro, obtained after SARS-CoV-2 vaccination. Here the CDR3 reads CASKGAPGNTIYF. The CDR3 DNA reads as TGTGCCAGCAAGGGGGCCCCTGGAAACACCATATATTTT.